Shown below are 17 T cell receptor beta chains from a single sample sequenced in a study of OX40 agonist ivuxolimab in advanced cancers. Assay: immunoSEQ multiplex PCR; the TCRdb copy retains only in-frame clones and omits some. The sample holds tens of thousands of clones, 89% seen once. The sequencing used CD4+ or CD8+ T cells sorted from blood, collected in a trial of the OX40 agonist ivuxolimab. These receptors all stem from an adult with an advanced solid tumor such as melanoma, head and neck, liver or kidney cancer.

The chain recombines TRBV7-9 with TRBJ1-2, with TRBD1 identical over 7 bases. Germline V gives CDR1 SEHNR, CDR2 FQNEAQ (reference sequence). V trimming: 5 bases; J trimming: 7 bases; junction bases outside the gene matches: 13. The CDR3 has 15 residues. This CDR3 reads CASSAPLGTVVGYTF. The CDR3 DNA reads as TGTGCCAGCAGCGCGCCGCTCGGGACAGTGGTTGGCTACACCTTC.

The rearrangement uses TRBV4-1 and TRBJ2-7; perhaps D is TRBD1 or TRBD2 (5 bases each). V shed 0 bases and J shed 5 bases, with 11 bases lying between them. The CDR3 sequence is 14 residues long. The germline V gene has CDR1 MGHRA and CDR2 YSYEKL. The CDR3 DNA reads TGCGCCAGCAGCCAAGATATCAGGGACGACGAGCAGTACTTC. Translated, it gives CASSQDIRDDEQYF.

Relative to its sample, this clone is medium-sized (0.01 to 0.1%). The rearrangement uses TRBV7-8 and TRBJ1-2; a weak D match, TRBD1 (5 bases). CDR1 is SGHVS and CDR2 is FQNEAQ in the germline V gene. This CDR3 comprises 15 residues. The germline V and J ends were trimmed by 8 bases and 0 bases, with 16 bases remaining between them. The CDR3 sequence: CASGNPPGANYGYTF. The DNA of the CDR3 is TGTGCCAGCGGCAATCCTCCGGGGGCTAACTATGGCTACACCTTC.

The V gene is TRBV7-6, the J gene TRBJ2-1; the D is unclear. V dropped 0 bases and J dropped 7 bases, with 7 bases sitting between them. The CDR3 consists of 13 residues. Per germline, CDR1 SGHVS and CDR2 FNYEAQ. This chain's CDR3 is CASSLARANEQFF. CDR3 DNA: TGTGCCAGCAGCTTAGCGCGAGCAAATGAGCAGTTCTTC.

The gene calls are TRBV27 and TRBJ2-2; 10 bases line up with TRBD1. CDR3 length: 17 residues. The germline gives CDR1 MNHEY, CDR2 SMNVEV (reference sequence). V dropped 2 bases and J dropped 7; count of bases not matched to a gene: 10. The CDR3 region is CASSLPGTGADNGELFF. In DNA, the CDR3 is TGTGCCAGCAGTTTACCCGGGACAGGGGCGGACAACGGGGAGCTGTTTTTT.

The chain combines TRBV7-6 with TRBJ2-7; possibly TRBD1 for D (6 bases). The CDR3 is 15 residues long. Germline V gene lookup returns CDR1 SGHVS and CDR2 FNYEAQ. V was trimmed by 2 bases and J by 1 base, leaving 12 bases between them. CDR3 region: CASSLWPRGSYEQYF. The CDR3 DNA reads TGTGCCAGCAGCTTATGGCCCAGGGGTTCCTACGAGCAGTACTTC.

V and J are TRBV10-3 and TRBJ2-1; no definite D call. Trimming cost V 4 bases and J 5 bases, with 6 bases left between them. The CDR3 has 12 amino acids. Germline lookup yields CDR1 ENHRY and CDR2 SYGVKD. The CDR3 loop is CAISALDNEQFF. The CDR3 coding sequence is TGTGCCATCAGTGCACTGGACAATGAGCAGTTCTTC.

This clone turned up a few times. This sequence joins TRBV6-6 and TRBJ1-6, with 8 bases matching TRBD1. The germline gives CDR1 MNHNY, CDR2 SVGAGI (reference sequence). V trimming: 9 bases; J trimming: 6 bases; junction bases outside the gene matches: 4. CDR3 length equals 13 residues. The CDR3 DNA reads as TGTGCCAGTGCACAGGGGGTTAATTCACCCCTCCACTTT. This encodes CASAQGVNSPLHF.

This clone has only one observation. This sequence joins TRBV10-3 and TRBJ1-1; D not resolved. The germline gives CDR1 ENHRY, CDR2 SYGVKD. The CDR3 runs 14 residues. V gave up 5 bases and J gave up 0 bases, with 10 bases separating them. As DNA, the CDR3 is TGTGCCATCAGTTATACAAACATGAACACTGAAGCTTTCTTT. Its translation: CAISYTNMNTEAFF.

The chain joins TRBV4-1 to TRBJ1-1; TRBD1 aligns across 7 bases. CDR1 and CDR2 (germline): MGHRA, YSYEKL. CDR3 length equals 15 residues. J lost 2 bases, V lost 3 bases, and 6 bases had no gene match. Here the CDR3 DNA reads TGCGCCAGCAGCCAGCTGGGACAGATTAACACTGAAGCTTTCTTT. It yields the protein CASSQLGQINTEAFF.

The rearrangement links TRBV27 to TRBJ2-7; no firm D call. Germline V gene sequence: CDR1 MNHEY, CDR2 SMNVEV (reference sequence). This CDR3 is 15 amino acids long. The ends were cut back, 7 bases at V and 7 bases at J, with 23 bases in the middle. The CDR3 nucleotides read TGTGCCAGCAAGTATGATCGCTATGGGGTTAAGGAGCAGTACTTC. This gives the protein CASKYDRYGVKEQYF.

This rearrangement joins TRBV18 to TRBJ1-1, with 7 bases that match TRBD1. Germline V gene data show CDR1 as KGHSH and CDR2 as LQKENI. The trim removed 6 bases at V and 8 bases at J, leaving 6 bases unmatched. The CDR3 sequence is 12 residues long. The DNA of the CDR3 is TGTGCCAGCTCCCCAGGGGGTGAGGAAGCTTTCTTT. Its protein product is CASSPGGEEAFF.

The chain uses TRBV29-1 and TRBJ2-2; no firm D call. V lost 6 bases and J 3 bases, leaving 2 bases between the germline ends. The V gene's germline CDR1 is SQVTM and CDR2 ANQGSEA. The CDR3 sequence is 10 residues long. CDR3 protein: CSVYTGELFF. CDR3 nucleotide sequence: TGCAGCGTATACACCGGGGAGCTGTTTTTT.

The chain employs TRBV4-3 and TRBJ2-2; D gene ambiguous. In germline, CDR1 is LGHNA, CDR2 YSLEER. V lost 0 bases, J lost 7 bases, and 9 bases lay in between. The CDR3 spans 14 residues. CDR3 protein: CASSQDYFFGELFF. The CDR3 DNA reads as TGCGCCAGCAGCCAAGATTATTTTTTCGGGGAGCTGTTTTTT.

The V and J genes are TRBV4-3 and TRBJ1-2; D is unclear. This CDR3 has 15 residues. Deletions cut 4 bases from V and 4 bases from J, with 16 bases between. Germline CDR1 reads LGHNA; CDR2 reads YSLEER. The CDR3 loop reads CASSPSENPPYGYTF. DNA for the CDR3: TGCGCCAGCAGCCCCTCCGAGAACCCGCCCTATGGCTACACCTTC.

The CDR3 nucleotides are TGTGCCAGCAGCCCCCCTTTCTCGAGGGAGGAGACCCAGTACTTC. Amino acid sequence: CASSPPFSREETQYF. This chain connects TRBV11-2 to TRBJ2-5; weak D call: TRBD2 (5 bases). The ends were cut back, 5 bases at V and 5 bases at J, with 18 bases in the middle. Per germline, CDR1 SGHAT and CDR2 FQNNGV. The CDR3 runs 15 residues.

This chain joins TRBV5-8 and TRBJ2-1; TRBD2 might be the D (6 bases). This CDR3 has 14 residues. Trimming removed 7 bases at V and 7 bases at J, with 18 bases between. Germline V gene lookup returns CDR1 SGHTS and CDR2 YDEGEE. As DNA, the CDR3 is TGTGCCAGCCGGGACGTTAGGGGAGGAAATGAGCAGTTCTTC. Amino acid sequence: CASRDVRGGNEQFF.